A single TCR beta chain is shown here with its context. The antigen is unknown. Sequenced by immunoSEQ multiplex PCR; TCRdb stores in-frame clones only, minus some. Here the sample spans 65,000 to 100,000 clones, about 86% being singletons. These data are taken from a study of OX40 agonist ivuxolimab in advanced cancers. Study-wide results and caveats: Expanded clones were, on average, more numerous among CD8+ T cells than CD4+.

V lost 3 bases, J lost 3 bases, and 6 bases lay in between. The CDR3 runs to 12 residues. In germline, CDR1 is MNHEY, CDR2 SMNVEV (reference sequence). This material consisted of CD4+ or CD8+ T cells sorted from blood, taken in a trial of the OX40 agonist ivuxolimab. The sequence was collected from an adult with an advanced solid tumor such as melanoma, head and neck, liver or kidney cancer. The chain is built from TRBV27 and TRBJ2-7, with D unresolved. The CDR3 is CASSFTGYEQYF. CDR3 in DNA: TGTGCCAGCAGTTTTACGGGCTACGAGCAGTACTTC.